This T cell receptor beta chain derives from a study of cytomegalovirus exposure and HLA in healthy donors (TCRdb year 2017). With respect to the entire study: An earlier analysis of approximately 600 of the donors reported more than 250 Gb of sequence data and roughly 110 million unique TCR beta sequences from about 180 million T cells. An early release covering roughly 580 HLA-typed donors comprised about 300 gigabases of sequencing data and 65 million to 100 million unique TCR sequences. The genetic ancestry cluster associated with self-reported Caucasian donors included about four fifths of the roughly 390 genotyped donors. The study aimed to test whether cataloging public T cell receptors could reveal signatures of past pathogen exposure. The T cell repertoires of several hundred subjects were profiled by immunosequencing and related to cytomegalovirus serostatus. In addition to the first cohort of 666 subjects, a separate validation cohort of 120 different subjects was used. To predict cytomegalovirus infection status, the study combined high-throughput TCR immunosequencing, statistical association of individual TCRs with disease status, and machine learning. A later analysis re-analyzed previously published TCR beta repertoires from 500 to 700 donors and added high-resolution HLA genotyping to study TCR occurrence patterns. The later analysis used no new phenotypic data to find candidate immune exposures, relying instead on TCR beta sequences and their occurrence across donors. An earlier analysis of several hundred of the donors applied high-throughput TCR beta sequencing to assess whether each TCR beta V gene segment acted as functional or pseudogenic. Alongside the repertoire data, information on donor age, sex, ethnicity and CMV serostatus was compiled. A later genetic analysis took genome-wide SNP genotypes for 398 of the 666 donors and used that subset as a discovery cohort. Every repertoire in the discovery cohort had been generated on one and the same sequencing platform. HLA typing included class I and class II loci at four-digit resolution. The number of typed donors differed by locus: roughly 629-640 for A, B, C, DRB1 and DQB1; some 500 for DQA1; approximately 610 for DPA1; and some 470 for DPB1. Roughly 5 DR-DQ haplotypes were handled as single units for association and clustering, since linkage in the cohort was strong. On average, 235,054 unique TCR beta nucleotide sequences were sequenced per donor among fewer than 500 genotyped donors of the cohort, with about 19% of those sequences being non-productive. Broader findings and caveats from the paper: In the study, around 150 TCR beta chains were listed as associated with cytomegalovirus. The classifier was reported to diagnose cytomegalovirus status with high specificity and sensitivity in both the original and validation cohorts. A further reported finding was that TCR beta sequences accurately predicted the HLA-A and HLA-B alleles for most subjects in the first cohort. In a later analysis, the rate of TCR association differed among HLA loci, with DRB1 alleles having the most associated TCRs and HLA-C alleles having the fewest. Because the 87-base-pair reads could not distinguish some IMGT-functional V segments, including TRBV6-2 and TRBV6-3, those segments were excluded. While some public TCRs were present in many individuals, most TCR sequences turned up only very rarely across donors. CMV serostatus was the only immune exposure information available for the cohort. Only TCR beta chains were sequenced in this cohort, and the absence of alpha or paired-chain data limited detectable features. Linkage disequilibrium might explain the correlated functional status among segregating V segments, but an unknown experimental factor could not be ruled out. Assigning TCR associations to individual alleles was difficult when HLA alleles, especially DR and DQ, strongly co-occurred. The authors suggested that the approach could potentially be extended to other disease states and immunological phenotypes. Three of the identified cytomegalovirus-associated TCR beta chains were confirmed in vitro to be specific for cytomegalovirus antigens. A cluster of highly shared sequence variants was judged likely to be a technical artifact of the sequencing pipeline. Specific HLA alleles were associated with 15,000 to 20,000 TCR beta sequences at a false discovery rate of 0.05 in a later analysis. According to a later analysis, parvovirus B19, influenza, CMV and Epstein-Barr virus appeared linked to several top co-occurrence clusters. In a later analysis, HLA-associated TCR beta chains showed more clonal expansion and lower generation probabilities than non-associated chains that were equally common. A later analysis found that most CMV-associated TCR beta chains appeared HLA-restricted, with HLA associations seemingly driven largely by CMV exposure. Because counts were too low, 15 to 20 rarely observed V segments, including chromosome 9 orphons, were excluded from the earlier analysis of 587 of the donors. Sequencing depth was assumed to be roughly uniform across donors in the presence/absence analyses, though that assumption may not hold. In a later genetic analysis, fewer N-insertions in productive TCRs were reported among donors in an Asian-associated ancestry cluster than the approximately 710-donor mean. An association between a missense DCLRE1C variant and V-gene and J-gene trimming of TCR beta chains was found in a later genetic analysis and replicated in an independent cohort. An earlier analysis of around 500 of the donors showed that most TCR beta V segments appeared in productive rearrangements either about 90% or about 30% of the time, which broadly matched IMGT annotations. Because HLA typing was missing for some donors at each locus, association tests included only the typed subset.

CDR1 and CDR2 are read off the germline V gene (reference sequence) as MNHNY and SVGAGI. Taken from cysteine to phenylalanine, the CDR3 has 12 residues. Just CDR3 DNA is preserved here, 36 bases in frame from base 1. V loses 6 bases, J loses 5 bases, and the germline ends lie 11 bases apart. Libraries were built with the immunoSEQ multiplex PCR assay. A mixture of 60 forward primers for TCR Vbeta segments and 13 reverse primers for TCR Jbeta segments was used in the multiplex PCR. The CDR3 region of rearranged TCR beta genes was amplified from genomic DNA with a multiplex PCR assay. Amplified TCR beta libraries were sequenced as 87-base-pair reads on the Illumina HiSeq System. In the authors' own workflow: Across the 670 or so repertoires, a later analysis counted 78 million or so unique TCR beta chains, roughly 11 million of which were shared by at least two donors. A nearest-neighbor algorithm error-corrected the raw reads and collapsed the reads into unique sequences, merging closely related sequences to remove PCR and sequencing errors. V, D and J gene segments were assigned by aligning CDR3 sequences to IMGT reference sequences. For a sequence to be retained, a match of at least six nucleotides to both a V gene segment and a J gene segment was required. Rearrangements were classified as productive when the CDR3 lacked stop codons and remained in frame with V and J, and all other rearrangements were classified as non-productive. CDR3 was defined according to IMGT convention as the region running from the second conserved V-encoded cysteine to the conserved J-encoded phenylalanine. In an earlier analysis of 500 to 650 of the donors, sequences lacking an unambiguous match to a single V gene segment were excluded. In an earlier analysis of roughly 500 of the donors, V segments were called functional above 56.7% productive rearrangements and were called segregating when the between-donor standard deviation exceeded 5%. To diagnose cytomegalovirus status from the catalog of TCR beta chain sequences, a statistical classification framework was built. In a later analysis, V and J genes were assigned by comparing TCR nucleotide sequences against IMGT/GENE-DB human TR gene sequences. A later analysis assigned CDR3 sequences and most-parsimonious VDJ recombination scenarios with the TCRdist pipeline. In a later analysis, each TCR beta chain was defined by its CDR3 amino acid sequence together with its V-gene family, and reads without a unique V-gene family were excluded. As a way to deal with suspected cross-contamination and a sequencing artifact, a later analysis dropped under 600 nucleotide sequences that were highly shared and had low generation probability. In a later analysis, a clonal expansion index for each public chain was calculated from normalized within-repertoire ranks of inferred template counts. Generation probabilities in a later analysis came from a VDJ recombination model fitted to out-of-frame rearrangements, and those results were checked against IGoR. In a later analysis, hypergeometric tests were used to score TCR-TCR, TCR-HLA and TCR-CMV co-occurrence, with a repertoire-size bias correction applied to TCR pairs. In a later analysis, false discovery rates were estimated by permuting HLA or CMV assignments 20 times. In a later analysis, co-occurring TCRs were grouped with DBSCAN, and TCRdist sequence similarity was added when clustering was performed within HLA-allele-positive subsets. Repertoires with fewer than 30,000 or more than 120,000 public chains were left out of co-occurrence clustering, as were four to six repertoires with anomalous nucleotide sharing. TCRdb retrieved this table from immuneACCESS and kept in-frame rearrangements only. Not all clones are present; in checked studies, unresolved V genes account for under half, and no reason is known for the remainder. V, J and clone size are those of that table, while D and trimming were read from the DNA. This sample's clone table shows fewer than 250,000 clones. The top ten constitute around 0.95% of the sample.

With respect to this clone: Its antigen has not been determined.

The cohort consisted of approximately 690 healthy bone marrow donors. At the time of sampling, all cohort members were nominally healthy, though unrecorded immune exposures were likely present. The donor tested CMV seropositive and was one of the 289 seropositive cohort members. A peripheral blood sample was provided by each donor, and peripheral blood mononuclear cells were used for TCR beta sequencing. Genomic DNA was extracted from the blood cell samples with the Qiagen DNeasy Blood Extraction Kit. This receptor was obtained from a woman aged 25 to 45 in good health and CMV-seropositive. The chain links TRBV6-6 with TRBJ2-7; the D gene cannot be resolved reliably. Sample: PBMCs. The CDR3 protein: CASRFENNEQYF. In nucleotide form, the sequence is TGTGCCAGCAGGTTCGAAAACAACGAGCAGTACTTC.